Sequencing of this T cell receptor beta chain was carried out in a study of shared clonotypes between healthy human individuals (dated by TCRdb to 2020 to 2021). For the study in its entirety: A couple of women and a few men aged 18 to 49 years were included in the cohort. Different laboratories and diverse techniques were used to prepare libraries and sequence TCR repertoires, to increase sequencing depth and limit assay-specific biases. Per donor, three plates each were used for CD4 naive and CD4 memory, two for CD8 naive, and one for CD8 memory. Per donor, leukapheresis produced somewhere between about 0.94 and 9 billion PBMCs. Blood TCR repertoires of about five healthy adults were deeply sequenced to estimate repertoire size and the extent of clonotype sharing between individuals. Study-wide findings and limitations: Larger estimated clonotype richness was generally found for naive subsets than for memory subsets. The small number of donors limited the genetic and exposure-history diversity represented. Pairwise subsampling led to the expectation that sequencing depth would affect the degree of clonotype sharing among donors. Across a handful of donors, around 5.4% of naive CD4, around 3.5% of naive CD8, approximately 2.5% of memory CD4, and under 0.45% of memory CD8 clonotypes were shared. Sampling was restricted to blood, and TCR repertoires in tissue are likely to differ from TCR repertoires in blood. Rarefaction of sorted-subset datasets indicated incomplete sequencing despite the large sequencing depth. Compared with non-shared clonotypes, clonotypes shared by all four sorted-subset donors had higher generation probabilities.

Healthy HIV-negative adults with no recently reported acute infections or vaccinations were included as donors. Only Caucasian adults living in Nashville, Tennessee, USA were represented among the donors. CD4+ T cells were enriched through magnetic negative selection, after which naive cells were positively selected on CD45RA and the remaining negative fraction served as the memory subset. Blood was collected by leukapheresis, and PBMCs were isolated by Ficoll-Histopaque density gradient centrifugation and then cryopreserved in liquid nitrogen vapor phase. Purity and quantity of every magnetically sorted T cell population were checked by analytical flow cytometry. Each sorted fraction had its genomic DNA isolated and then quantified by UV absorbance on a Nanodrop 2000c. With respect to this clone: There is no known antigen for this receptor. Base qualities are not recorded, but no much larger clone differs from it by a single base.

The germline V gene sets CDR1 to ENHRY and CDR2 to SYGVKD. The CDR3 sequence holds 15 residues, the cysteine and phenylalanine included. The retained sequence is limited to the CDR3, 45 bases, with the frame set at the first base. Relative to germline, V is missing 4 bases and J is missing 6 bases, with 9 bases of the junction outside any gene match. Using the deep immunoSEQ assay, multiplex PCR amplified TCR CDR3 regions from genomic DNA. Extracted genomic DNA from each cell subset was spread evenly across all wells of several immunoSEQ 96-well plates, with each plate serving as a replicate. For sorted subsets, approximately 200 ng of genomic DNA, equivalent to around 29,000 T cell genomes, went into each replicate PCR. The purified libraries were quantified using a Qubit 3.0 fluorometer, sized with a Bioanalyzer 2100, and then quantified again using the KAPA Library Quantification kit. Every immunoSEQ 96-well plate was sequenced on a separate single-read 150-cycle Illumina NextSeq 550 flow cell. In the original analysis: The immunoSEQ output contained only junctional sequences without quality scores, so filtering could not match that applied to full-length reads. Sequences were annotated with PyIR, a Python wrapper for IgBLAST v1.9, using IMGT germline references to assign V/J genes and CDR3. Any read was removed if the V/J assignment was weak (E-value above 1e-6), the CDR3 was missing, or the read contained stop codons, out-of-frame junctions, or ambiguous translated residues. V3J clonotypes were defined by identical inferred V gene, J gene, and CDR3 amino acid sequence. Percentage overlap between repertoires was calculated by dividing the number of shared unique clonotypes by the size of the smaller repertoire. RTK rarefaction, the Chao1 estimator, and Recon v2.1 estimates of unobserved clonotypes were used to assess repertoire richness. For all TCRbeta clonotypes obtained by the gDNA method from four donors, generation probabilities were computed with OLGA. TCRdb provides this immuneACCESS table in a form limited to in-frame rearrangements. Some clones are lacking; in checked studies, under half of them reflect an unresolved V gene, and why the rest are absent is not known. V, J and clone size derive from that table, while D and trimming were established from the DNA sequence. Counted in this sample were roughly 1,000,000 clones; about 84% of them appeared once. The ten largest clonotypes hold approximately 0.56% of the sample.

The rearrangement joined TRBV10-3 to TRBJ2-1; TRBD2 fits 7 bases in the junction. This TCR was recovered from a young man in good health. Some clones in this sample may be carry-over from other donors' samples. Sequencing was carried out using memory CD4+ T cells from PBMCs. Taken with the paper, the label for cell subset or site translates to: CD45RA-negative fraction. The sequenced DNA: TGTGCCATCAGTGGGGAGGGTAAAATGGGCAATGAGCAGTTCTTC. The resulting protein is CAISGEGKMGNEQFF.